This T cell receptor (beta chain) was captured in a study of T cell responses to AZD1222 COVID-19 vaccine. As for this clone: Its specificity is unknown.

Study-wide results and caveats: The reported proportion of spike-specific TCRs targeting unmutated variant regions was nearly half. Without day 14 samples, only post-peak T cell repertoires were studied.

Assay used: immunoSEQ multiplex PCR; TCRdb lists only in-frame clones, some missing. Seen here are 90,000 to 100,000 clones, 87% observed once, and the top ten hold less than 3.5%. V was shortened by 8 bases and J by 2 bases, with 7 bases between the two germline ends. The CDR3 has 13 amino acids. CDR1 MNHEY and CDR2 SVGAGI come from the germline V gene. This receptor was taken from an adult in good health. V is TRBV6-5 and J is TRBJ2-6; D uncertain. Sequences were derived from peripheral blood, sampled on day 0 of AZD1222 vaccination. The chain's CDR3 is CASFYPGANVLTF. CDR3 coding DNA: TGTGCCAGCTTCTACCCTGGGGCCAACGTCCTGACTTTC.